This T cell receptor beta chain was identified in a study of blood T cells in healthy people across ages. A second roughly 6 to 12 cycle PCR used barcoded and J-beta primers. Each CDR3 protein gets one entry after TCRdb re-called the 5' RACE reads with MiXCR. The sample shows around 1,000,000 distinct CDR3 sequences, 25% of them seen only once. V was clipped by 5 bases and J by 9 bases; unmatched bases: 5. The CDR3 covers 12 residues. This clonotype was detected a few times. This sample was also put to use in a study of T cells of mothers and their children.

The sample comprised blood. This TCR was recovered from a girl aged 2 to 10 in good health. The rearrangement joins TRBV12-3 or TRBV12-4 to TRBJ2-3; 7 nucleotides line up with TRBD1. The chain's CDR3 is CASSTVGGTQYF. The CDR3, as DNA: TGTGCCAGCAGTACCGTAGGGGGCACGCAGTATTTT.